A single sample is the source of the 15 T cell receptor beta chains below, sequenced in a study of OX40 agonist ivuxolimab in advanced cancers. Some clones are missing from TCRdb's copy, which holds only in-frame ones; the method was immunoSEQ multiplex PCR. Counted here are 68,000 or so clones, around four fifths occurring once; the ten biggest clones make up 11%. Source: CD4+ or CD8+ T cells sorted from blood, taken in a trial of the OX40 agonist ivuxolimab. These receptors were taken from an adult with an advanced solid tumor such as melanoma, head and neck, liver or kidney cancer.

The chain uses TRBV6-4 and TRBJ1-5, with D hard to call. Trimming took off 0 bases at V and 0 bases at J, with 18 bases between the two ends. CDR3 length: 19 residues. The germline V gene encodes CDR1 MRHNA and CDR2 SNTAGT. In DNA, the CDR3 is TGTGCCAGCAGTGACTCTCCATCAGGCCCGAGGAATAGCAATCAGCCCCAGCATTTT. Translated, it gives CASSDSPSGPRNSNQPQHF.

The chain carries TRBV5-1 and TRBJ2-3; no definite D call. Trimming pared 1 base from V and 4 bases from J, leaving 7 bases between. The germline gives CDR1 SGHRS, CDR2 YFSETQ. The CDR3 loop spans 13 amino acids. The CDR3 DNA sequence: TGCGCCAGCAGCTTGTACTCATCAGATACGCAGTATTTT. Its protein is CASSLYSSDTQYF.

This clone showed up just a few times. The V and J genes are TRBV5-5 and TRBJ1-2; D unresolved. Germline V gene data show CDR1 as SGHKS and CDR2 as YYEKEE (reference sequence). The germline V and J ends were trimmed by 4 bases and 5 bases, with 18 bases remaining between them. The CDR3 is 15 residues long. Here the CDR3 reads CASSPWERGKYGYTF. The DNA of the CDR3 is TGTGCCAGCAGCCCCTGGGAGAGAGGGAAATATGGCTACACCTTC.

The V gene is TRBV7-2, the J gene TRBJ1-2, with D unclear. The CDR3 is 12 residues long. V shed 5 bases and J shed 8 bases, with 12 bases lying between them. Looked up from germline, CDR1 is SGHTA and CDR2 is FQGNSA. Here the CDR3 reads CASSPPGRGYTF. The CDR3 coding sequence is TGTGCCAGCAGCCCCCCTGGGCGGGGCTACACCTTC. Supplemented by reference TRBV7-2 and TRBJ1-2, the full variable domain reads GAGVSQSPSNKVTEKGKDVELRCDPISGHTALYWYRQSLGQGLEFLIYFQGNSAPDKSGLPSDRFSAERTGGSVSTLTIQRTQQEDSAVYLCASSPPGRGYTFGSGTRLTVV.

The chain links TRBV5-1 to TRBJ2-1, with TRBD1 identical over 9 bases. From germline, CDR1 is SGHRS and CDR2 YFSETQ. V lost 1 base and J lost 0; bases outside the gene matches: 5. CDR3 length equals 17 residues. CDR3 bases: TGCGCCAGCAGCTTGTCGTGGACAGGGGTCTCCTACAATGAGCAGTTCTTC. Residues: CASSLSWTGVSYNEQFF.

The chain carries TRBV5-1 and TRBJ2-7; 10 bases map to TRBD1. The CDR3 runs to 16 residues. Trimming removed 4 bases from V and 2 bases from J; junction bases left unmatched: 9. CDR1 is SGHRS and CDR2 is YFSETQ in the germline V gene. CDR3 amino acids: CASSRISGTGAYEQYF. The CDR3 coding sequence is TGCGCCAGCAGCCGTATCTCCGGGACAGGGGCCTACGAGCAGTACTTC. Complete variable domain (other parts from reference TRBV5-1 and TRBJ2-7): KAGVTQTPRYLIKTRGQQVTLSCSPISGHRSVSWYQQTPGQGLQFLFEYFSETQRNKGNFPGRFSGRQFSNSRSEMNVSTLELGDSALYLCASSRISGTGAYEQYFGPGTRLTVT.

This clone has just one count. This chain joins TRBV6-5 and TRBJ2-7; 7 positions agree with TRBD1. The CDR3 is made up of 14 amino acids. The J segment lost 3 bases and the V segment lost 6 bases, leaving 8 bases of the junction unmatched. The V gene's germline CDR1 is MNHEY and CDR2 SVGAGI. The CDR3 protein is CASRTGPSLYEQYF. The CDR3 DNA reads as TGTGCCAGCAGGACAGGGCCTTCTCTCTACGAGCAGTACTTC.

The V call is TRBV6-6, the J call TRBJ2-7; 7 nucleotides align to TRBD1. Trimming cost V 4 bases and J 5 bases; bases outside gene matches: 8. From germline, CDR1 is MNHNY and CDR2 SVGAGI (reference sequence). There are 14 residues in the CDR3. As DNA, the CDR3 is TGTGCCAGCAGTTTGGACAGGCGGAGTAACGAGCAGTACTTC. As protein: CASSLDRRSNEQYF.

J is TRBJ2-5 and V is TRBV5-6, with a tentative D call TRBD1 (7 bases). The V and J ends lost 7 bases and 4 bases respectively, with 17 bases between them. Germline assignment: CDR1 SGHDT and CDR2 YYEEEE. CDR3 length: 14 amino acids. The CDR3 spells CASSRGVLTETQYF. The CDR3 nucleotides are TGTGCCAGCTCCAGGGGGGTCCTGACAGAGACCCAGTACTTC.

This chain connects TRBV2 to TRBJ2-3; a possible D gene is TRBD2 (5 bases). Deletions cut 3 bases from V and 1 base from J, with 11 bases between. Germline V gives CDR1 SNHLY, CDR2 FYNNEI. The CDR3 contains 15 residues. The CDR3 nucleotides read TGTGCCAGCAGTGACACGACGAGGGGCACAGATACGCAGTATTTT. Its translation: CASSDTTRGTDTQYF.

Of note for this clone: The sample contains more than one DNA sequence encoding this CDR3. The chain couples TRBV29-1 to TRBJ1-4, with D maybe TRBD1 (5 bases). With 6 bases removed from V and 8 bases from J, the gap between germline ends came to 16 bases. Per the germline V gene, CDR1 is SQVTM and CDR2 is ANQGSEA. The CDR3 contains 13 residues. CDR3 loop: CSVDPEGTEKLFF. CDR3 bases: TGCAGCGTAGATCCGGAAGGGACCGAAAAACTGTTTTTT. Using reference TRBV29-1 and TRBJ1-4 for the parts outside the CDR3, the full variable domain is SAVISQKPSRDICQRGTSLTIQCQVDSQVTMMFWYRQQPGQSLTLIATANQGSEATYESGFVIDKFPISRPNLTFSTLTVSNMSPEDSSIYLCSVDPEGTEKLFFGSGTQLSVL.

CDR3 nucleotides: TGTGCCAGCAGTTACCAGGGACTCAATCAGCCCCAGCATTTT. It encodes CASSYQGLNQPQHF. The chain is built from TRBV6-6 and TRBJ1-5; maybe TRBD1 (5 bases). The CDR3 loop spans 14 amino acids. Germline CDR1 reads MNHNY; CDR2 reads SVGAGI (reference sequence). V was clipped by 2 bases and J by 3 bases, with 8 bases between them.

This clone was found a few times. Other nucleotide sequences from this sample produce the same CDR3. This chain joins TRBV7-3 and TRBJ2-1; 7 bases map to TRBD1. The CDR3 spans 13 residues. CDR1 is SGHTA, CDR2 FQGTGA, per germline. Trimming took 5 bases from V and 7 from J; bases not matched to a gene: 5. The CDR3, as DNA: TGTGCCAGCAGCGCCGGGACAGCTAATGAGCAGTTCTTC. Translated, it gives CASSAGTANEQFF.

V is TRBV5-4 and J is TRBJ1-1; possibly TRBD1 for D (5 bases). This CDR3 region has 15 residues. From germline, CDR1 is SGHNT and CDR2 YYREEE (reference sequence). V was clipped by 1 base and J by 3 bases, with 13 bases between them. CDR3 in DNA: TGTGCCAGCAGCTTGCCGGGGCAGGGACACACTGAAGCTTTCTTT. It encodes CASSLPGQGHTEAFF.

The chain has TRBV5-1 and TRBJ1-4; possibly TRBD1 for D (6 bases). The V end lost 0 bases, the J end lost 3 bases, and 12 bases lay between the germline ends. The CDR3 runs to 16 residues. Germline lookup yields CDR1 SGHRS and CDR2 YFSETQ. The CDR3 loop reads CASSLAGGQANEKLFF. The CDR3 nucleotides are TGCGCCAGCAGCTTGGCGGGGGGGCAGGCTAATGAAAAACTGTTTTTT.